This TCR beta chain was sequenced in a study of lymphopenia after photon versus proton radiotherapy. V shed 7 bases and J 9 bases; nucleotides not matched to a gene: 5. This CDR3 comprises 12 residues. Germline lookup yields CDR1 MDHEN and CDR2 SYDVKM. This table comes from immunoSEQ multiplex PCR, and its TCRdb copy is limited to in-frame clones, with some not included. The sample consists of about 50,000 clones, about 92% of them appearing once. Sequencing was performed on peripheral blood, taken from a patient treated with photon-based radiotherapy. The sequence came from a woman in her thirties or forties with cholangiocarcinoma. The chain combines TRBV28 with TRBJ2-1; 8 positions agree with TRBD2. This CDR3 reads CASTRGGVEQFF. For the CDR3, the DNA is TGTGCCAGCACCCGGGGGGGAGTTGAGCAGTTCTTC.